Below, one TCR beta chain is given with its context. The V and J ends lost 2 bases and 7 bases, in that order; junction bases with no gene match: 6. CDR1 and CDR2 (germline): MDHEN, SYDVKM. This CDR3 is 15 amino acids long. The data were produced by immunoSEQ multiplex PCR, yet TCRdb's version contains in-frame clones alone and is incomplete. The sample yields 130,000 to 150,000 clones, over 80% seen once. This sample is drawn from a study of blood T cell repertoires in COVID-19. Material: peripheral blood. This TCR came from a woman in her fifties or sixties with acute or convalescent COVID-19. The chain uses TRBV28 and TRBJ1-2; the match to TRBD1 covers 11 bases. The CDR3 DNA reads as TGTGCCAGCAGTTTAACCGGACAGGGGGCGCGTGGCTACACCTTC. It encodes CASSLTGQGARGYTF.